Below are 4 T cell receptor beta chains sequenced from a single sample in a study of blood T cell repertoires in COVID-19. Data came from immunoSEQ multiplex PCR; TCRdb stores just in-frame clones and leaves some out. This sample yields 25,000 or so clones, of which approximately 96% are seen a single time; roughly 3.7% belongs to the top ten. Material: peripheral blood. These receptors were obtained from a human donor with active COVID-19. The donor label of this sample is uncertain.

This clone was detected once. V gene TRBV5-1 combines with J gene TRBJ2-7; the D gene is possibly TRBD1 (7 bases). This CDR3 region has 14 residues. CDR1 and CDR2 (germline): SGHRS, YFSETQ. V dropped 4 bases and J dropped 2 bases, with 13 bases sitting between them. CDR3 coding DNA: TGCGCCAGCAGCCTGGAGGGACAGACCTACGAGCAGTACTTC. Translating gives CASSLEGQTYEQYF.

This chain links TRBV5-4 with TRBJ2-1; perhaps TRBD2 as D (8 bases). V lost 7 bases to trimming and J lost 4 bases, with 21 bases between them. CDR1 and CDR2 (germline): SGHNT, YYREEE (reference sequence). CDR3 size: 16 residues. CDR3 residues: CASQGGSGSLYNEQFF. In DNA, the CDR3 is TGTGCCAGCCAGGGGGGGAGCGGGAGCCTGTACAATGAGCAGTTCTTC.

The rearrangement joins TRBV27 to TRBJ1-1, with TRBD1 identical over 8 bases. In germline, CDR1 is MNHEY, CDR2 SMNVEV (reference sequence). This CDR3 is 15 amino acids long. V lost 1 base and J lost 3; bases outside the gene matches: 4. Written as DNA, the CDR3 is TGTGCCAGCAGTTTATTCAGGGGGCGCGACACTGAAGCTTTCTTT. Protein product: CASSLFRGRDTEAFF.

This CDR3 reads CASSISLAGTEAFF. CDR3 sequence (DNA): TGTGCCAGTAGTATATCTCTCGCCGGCACTGAAGCTTTCTTT. The V call is TRBV19, the J call TRBJ1-1; no firm D call. The CDR3 is made up of 14 amino acids. V lost 2 bases to trimming and J lost 4 bases, with 11 bases between them. Germline CDR1 LNHDA, CDR2 SQIVND (reference sequence).